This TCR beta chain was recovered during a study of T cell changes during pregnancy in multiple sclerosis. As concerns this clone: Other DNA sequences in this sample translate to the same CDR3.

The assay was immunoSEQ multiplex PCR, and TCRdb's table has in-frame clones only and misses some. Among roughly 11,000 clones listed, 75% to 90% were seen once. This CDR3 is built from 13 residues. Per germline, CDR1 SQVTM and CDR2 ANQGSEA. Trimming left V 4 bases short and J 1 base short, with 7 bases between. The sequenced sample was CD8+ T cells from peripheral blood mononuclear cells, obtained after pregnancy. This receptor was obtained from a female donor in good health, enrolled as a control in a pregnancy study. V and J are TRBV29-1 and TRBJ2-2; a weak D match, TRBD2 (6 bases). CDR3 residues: CSVGGGNTGELFF. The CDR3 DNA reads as TGCAGCGTTGGGGGAGGGAACACCGGGGAGCTGTTTTTT.